This TCR beta chain was sequenced in a study of radiotherapy plus CTLA-4 blockade in lung cancer. Notes on the study in general: Radiotherapy with ipilimumab was followed by blood expansion of tumor-derived clones. Interferon-beta and early blood T cell clone dynamics reportedly predicted response best.

The CDR3 length is 11 residues. Germline CDR1 is MDHEN and CDR2 is SYDVKM. V was shortened by 2 bases and J by 5 bases, with 4 bases between the two germline ends. As regards this clone: Antigen: not known.

Focal radiation plus CTLA-4 blockade with ipilimumab was administered to patients who had chemo-refractory metastatic non-small-cell lung cancer. TCRdb's table, derived via immunoSEQ multiplex PCR, lists solely in-frame clones and lacks some. The sample carries roughly 75,000 clones, 70% to 85% recorded once. J is TRBJ2-7 and V is TRBV28; D call uncertain. The receptor was derived from a human donor with non-small cell lung cancer who had stable disease on radiotherapy plus ipilimumab. The specimen comprised peripheral blood, sampled from a patient treated with radiotherapy plus ipilimumab. In DNA form, the CDR3 reads TGTGCCAGCAGTTTACGGGACGAGCAGTACTTC. As protein: CASSLRDEQYF.